This T cell receptor (beta chain) emerged from a study of identical twins. This clonotype showed up just a few times. What it binds is not known. Each CDR3 protein gets one entry after TCRdb re-called the 5' RACE reads with MiXCR. The table includes some 570,000 distinct CDR3 sequences, approximately 20% detected once. Germline V gives CDR1 SQVTM, CDR2 ANQGSEA. The CDR3 covers 17 residues. With V trimmed by 4 bases and J by 4 bases, 16 bases remained unmatched. Broader study findings: Analyses of zero insertions could, in part, be confounded by invariant MAIT and iNKT cells. Twins shared beta out-of-frame sequences in excess, but this excess was weaker.

The sample was also linked to a second study, of yellow fever vaccine responses in identical twins. Per that study: Convergence reportedly seemed to mark part of the twins' vaccine T cell response, with personalization marking the rest.

The sequence came from a woman in her late teens or twenties in good health. The gene calls are TRBV29-1 and TRBJ2-3; TRBD2 matches 8 bases. Sequences were obtained from CD4+ T cells sorted from blood. The CDR3 spells CSVVLSRRSGSPDTQYF. For the CDR3, the DNA is TGCAGCGTTGTGTTATCACGGAGGAGCGGGAGCCCAGATACGCAGTATTTT.